This entry lists 10 T cell receptor beta chains sequenced from one sample in a study of beta chain features in type 1 diabetes. The antigens these receptors bind are not known. The study reverse transcribed the entire isolated RNA, so it sequenced expressed TCRB transcripts. Clones were sequenced by immunoSEQ multiplex PCR, and TCRdb holds only the in-frame ones, with some missing. The table includes some 640,000 clones, around 15% detected once. Study-wide results and caveats: Type 1 diabetes patients had TCRB CDR3s that were shorter (moderately but significantly so) in all four CD4+ subsets.

Sequenced material: naive CD4+ T cells from blood. Receptors originate from a man aged 18-30 years with type 1 diabetes.

This chain connects TRBV9 to TRBJ2-1; D gene ambiguous. The CDR3 spans 15 residues. V gave up 0 bases and J gave up 5 bases, with 12 bases separating them. Looked up from germline, CDR1 is SGDLS and CDR2 is YYNGEE. CDR3 bases: TGTGCCAGCAGCGTAGCCCCGTGGATCGACAATGAGCAGTTCTTC. This gives the protein CASSVAPWIDNEQFF.

Here the CDR3 DNA reads TGCGCCAGCAGCCGCGCCGTTGTCGGGAGCACAGATACGCAGTATTTT. Protein: CASSRAVVGSTDTQYF. The chain uses TRBV4-1 and TRBJ2-3; no reliable D call. The ends were cut back, 4 bases at V and 0 bases at J, with 14 bases in the middle. The CDR3 is 16 amino acids. Germline CDR1 MGHRA, CDR2 YSYEKL.

This clone was counted a few times. The chain links TRBV7-9 to TRBJ1-2, with 8 bases aligning to TRBD1. Germline V gene sequence: CDR1 SEHNR, CDR2 FQNEAQ (reference sequence). V was pared by 4 bases and J by 4 bases, with 5 bases of the junction left unmatched. This CDR3 has 14 residues. For the CDR3, the DNA is TGTGCCAGCAGCTCAACAGGGGGGGCCTATGGCTACACCTTC. It specifies CASSSTGGAYGYTF. Supplemented by reference TRBV7-9 and TRBJ1-2, the full variable domain reads DTGVSQNPRHKITKRGQNVTFRCDPISEHNRLYWYRQTLGQGPEFLTYFQNEAQLEKSRLLSDRFSAERPKGSFSTLEIQRTEQGDSAMYLCASSSTGGAYGYTFGSGTRLTVV.

J is TRBJ2-2 and V is TRBV5-4; TRBD2 aligns across 7 bases. V trimming: 6 bases; J trimming: 6 bases; junction bases outside the gene matches: 11. The CDR3 sequence is 15 residues long. Germline V gene data show CDR1 as SGHNT and CDR2 as YYREEE (reference sequence). In DNA form, the CDR3 reads TGTGCCAGCACCCATTCCGGGACTAACGCCGGGGAGCTGTTTTTT. Translation gives CASTHSGTNAGELFF.

This clone appeared a few times. The genes are TRBV2 and TRBJ1-5; 11 bases are shared with TRBD1. Germline assignment: CDR1 SNHLY and CDR2 FYNNEI. This CDR3 is built from 16 residues. J lost 7 bases, V lost 3 bases, and 8 bases had no gene match. For the CDR3, the DNA is TGTGCCAGCAGTGATATTGGGTGGACAGGGGGCCAGCCCCAGCATTTT. As protein: CASSDIGWTGGQPQHF.

This rearrangement joins TRBV30 to TRBJ1-6; tentatively, D is TRBD1 (6 bases). V lost 1 base, J lost 9 bases, and 10 bases lay in between. The CDR3 has 13 residues. Germline CDR1 reads GTSNPN; CDR2 reads SVGIG (reference sequence). For the CDR3, the DNA is TGTGCCTGGAGTGATAACAGGGCTTCACCCCTCCACTTT. Residues: CAWSDNRASPLHF.

V usage is TRBV15 and J usage is TRBJ2-5; 8 nucleotides agree with TRBD1. V was pared by 7 bases and J by 4 bases, with 5 bases of the junction left unmatched. The germline V gene has CDR1 LNHNV and CDR2 YYDKDF (reference sequence). CDR3 length: 13 residues. CDR3 sequence (DNA): TGTGCCACCACCGGACAGGGCGGAGAGACCCAGTACTTC. The encoded protein is CATTGQGGETQYF.

This clone was picked up a small number of times. The chain joins TRBV2 to TRBJ2-2; D could derive from TRBD1 or TRBD2 (6 bases each). V shed 6 bases and J shed 4 bases, with 15 bases lying between them. CDR3 length: 15 amino acids. CDR1 and CDR2 (germline): SNHLY, FYNNEI. This CDR3 is CASSRGPTVTGELFF. DNA of the CDR3: TGTGCCAGCAGCCGGGGGCCTACCGTCACCGGGGAGCTGTTTTTT.

Of note for this clone: The sample contains more than one DNA sequence encoding this CDR3. The chain has TRBV19 and TRBJ2-7; D is unclear. The CDR3 has 12 amino acids. Germline CDR1 LNHDA, CDR2 SQIVND (reference sequence). V was shortened by 1 base and J by 3 bases, with 4 bases between the two germline ends. CDR3 sequence reads: CASSIGSYEQYF. CDR3 coding DNA: TGTGCCAGTAGTATAGGGAGCTACGAGCAGTACTTC. Complete variable domain (other parts from reference TRBV19 and TRBJ2-7): DGGITQSPKYLFRKEGQNVTLSCEQNLNHDAMYWYRQDPGQGLRLIYYSQIVNDFQKGDIAEGYSVSREKKESFPLTVTSAQKNPTAFYLCASSIGSYEQYFGPGTRLTVT.

This clone was detected a few times. V usage is TRBV10-3 and J usage is TRBJ2-5; 8 bases fit TRBD1. This CDR3 has 12 amino acids. Germline V gene sequence: CDR1 ENHRY, CDR2 SYGVKD. Trimming cost V 8 bases and J 7 bases; bases outside gene matches: 6. This CDR3 is CAIGGTGGTQYF. The DNA of the CDR3 is TGTGCCATCGGAGGGACAGGCGGGACCCAGTACTTC.